This TCR beta chain stems from a study of response to subunit inactivated influenza vaccine. Study-wide findings and caveats: A suggestion made by the authors is that each seasonal influenza vaccination recruits few new T cells.

Germline assignment: CDR1 MNHEY and CDR2 SVGEGT. With 0 bases removed from V and 3 bases from J, the gap between germline ends came to 11 bases. The CDR3 has 15 amino acids. TCRdb analysed the RT-PCR reads with MiXCR anew, one entry per CDR3 protein. Of hundreds of thousands of distinct CDR3 sequences listed, around 22% are singletons. Worth noting for this clonotype: What it recognizes is unknown.

The chain couples TRBV6-2 or TRBV6-3 to TRBJ1-1; D is unresolved. The source of this sequence is a man aged 50 to 69 who received an inactivated influenza vaccine. Sequences were derived from PBMCs from blood, sampled about 20 months after vaccination. CDR3 sequence reads: CASSYSTGEDTEAFF. The CDR3 coding sequence is TGTGCCAGCAGTTACTCGACTGGGGAGGACACTGAAGCTTTCTTT.